This T cell receptor (beta chain) was retrieved from a study of CD8 T cells in Susac syndrome. The CDR3 sequence is 19 residues long. V was pared by 1 base and J by 0 bases, with 8 bases of the junction left unmatched. Per the germline V gene, CDR1 is LGHNA and CDR2 is YNFKEQ. RNA totalling about 0.5 to 1 ug underwent reverse transcription with random hexamers. The amplification used immunoSEQ multiplex PCR on TCR beta CDR3; it spanned 54 Vbeta and 13 Jbeta. A single record per CDR3 protein comes from TCRdb applying MiXCR to the immunoSEQ multiplex PCR reads. The table has 120,000 to 150,000 distinct CDR3 sequences, roughly 94% seen once. The sequenced target, TCR beta, came from blood CD8+ and CD4+ T cells. The individuals used as controls were healthy donors who had been matched for both age and sex. FACS enriched CD8+ TEMRA cells, while bulk CD8+ and CD4+ were negatively isolated.

The chain uses TRBV4-2 and TRBJ2-1; the match to TRBD2 covers 11 bases. The receptor was isolated from a human donor in good health. Sequences were obtained from CD4+ T cells from PBMCs. This chain's CDR3 is CASSQGGLAGGSSYNEQFF. The CDR3 DNA follows: TGTGCCAGCAGCCAAGGAGGCCTAGCGGGAGGTAGCTCCTACAATGAGCAGTTCTTC.